The clone carrying this TCR beta chain is a singleton in its sample. The germline CDR1 and CDR2 sequences are SGHRS and YFSETQ. The CDR3 is 16 residues long. V gave up 2 bases and J gave up 0 bases, with 12 bases separating them. This sample is drawn from a study of blood T cell repertoires in COVID-19. About the research overall: The United States, Italy and Spain were the sources of the acute and convalescent COVID-19 samples. Sample material is recorded as cDNA or gDNA derived from T cells, B-cell-depleted T cells, or PBMCs.

Per the original data handling: Researchers report that nucleated cell counts were estimated from reference gene primer amplification. Here immunoSEQ multiplex PCR was the method, and the copy in TCRdb shows in-frame clones only, minus some. That table furnishes V, J and clone size, whereas the DNA furnished D and trimming. The sample has 250,000 to 350,000 clones, 89% seen once. Sequencing used peripheral blood. This TCR came from a woman between 55 and 75 years old with acute or convalescent COVID-19. The chain combines TRBV5-1 with TRBJ2-1, with D perhaps TRBD2 (5 bases). The DNA for the CDR3 is TGCGCCAGCAGCTTCGGACTGCCAAGCTCCTACAATGAGCAGTTCTTC. This codes for CASSFGLPSSYNEQFF.